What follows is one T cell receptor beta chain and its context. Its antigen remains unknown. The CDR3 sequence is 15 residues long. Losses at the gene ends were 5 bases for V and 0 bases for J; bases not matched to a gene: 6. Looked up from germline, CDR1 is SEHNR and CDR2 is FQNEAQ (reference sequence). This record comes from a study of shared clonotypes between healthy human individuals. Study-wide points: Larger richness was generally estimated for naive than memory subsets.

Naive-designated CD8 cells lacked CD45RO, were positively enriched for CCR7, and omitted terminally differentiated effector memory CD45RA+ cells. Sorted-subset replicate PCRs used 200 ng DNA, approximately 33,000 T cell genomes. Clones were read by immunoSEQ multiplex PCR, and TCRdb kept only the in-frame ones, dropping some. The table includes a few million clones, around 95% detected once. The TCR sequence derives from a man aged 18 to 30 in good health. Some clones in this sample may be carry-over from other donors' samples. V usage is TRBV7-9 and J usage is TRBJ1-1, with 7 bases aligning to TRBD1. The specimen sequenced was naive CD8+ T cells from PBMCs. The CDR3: CASSSDRVMNTEAFF. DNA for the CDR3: TGTGCCAGCAGCAGTGACAGGGTAATGAACACTGAAGCTTTCTTT.